These T cell receptor beta chains were read from a single sample in a study of cytomegalovirus exposure and HLA in healthy donors. Measured with immunoSEQ multiplex PCR; TCRdb has only the in-frame clones, and not every one. The sample lists around 120,000 clones, around 80% seen once, with 1.8% in the top ten. Input material: PBMCs. All receptors come from a woman between 45 and 65 years old in good health and CMV-seronegative. Each CDR3 is given with its conserved first and last residue. Each record gives: D gene, V gene, clone size, J gene, CDR3 DNA, CDR3 protein. The D gene is left open where the match is weak. The size field is filled for only some rows; it gives once, few, many or a size class.

D: .
V: TRBV9
size: .
J: TRBJ2-1
DNA: TGTGCCAGCAGCGTACCCGGGAGCCATGAGCAGTTCTTC
CDR3: CASSVPGSHEQFF

D: TRBD2
V: TRBV7-6
size: .
J: TRBJ2-1
DNA: TGTGCCAGCAGCGGGGGGGGGACTAGCGTATCTGAGCAGTTCTTC
CDR3: CASSGGGTSVSEQFF

D: TRBD2
V: TRBV5-1
size: .
J: TRBJ2-2
DNA: TGCGCCAGCAGCCGAACCGGGACTAGCAGCACCGGGGAGCTGTTTTTT
CDR3: CASSRTGTSSTGELFF

D: TRBD2
V: TRBV4-1
size: few
J: TRBJ2-7
DNA: TGCGCCAGCAGCGGCGGACTAGCGGTCTCCTACGAGCAGTACTTC
CDR3: CASSGGLAVSYEQYF

D: TRBD2
V: TRBV7-2
size: .
J: TRBJ2-3
DNA: TGTGCCATGACTAATGCGGGGGTCACAGATACGCAGTATTTT
CDR3: CAMTNAGVTDTQYF

D: .
V: TRBV29-1
size: .
J: TRBJ2-3
DNA: TGCAGCGTGTTCCTGAGCACAGATACGCAGTATTTT
CDR3: CSVFLSTDTQYF

D: TRBD2
V: TRBV19
size: .
J: TRBJ2-1
DNA: TGTGCCAGTAGGTCTAGCGGGAGTTATGAGCAGTTCTTC
CDR3: CASRSSGSYEQFF

D: TRBD1
V: TRBV5-1
size: .
J: TRBJ1-4
DNA: TGCGCCAGCACCCCCGGGACAGCGGCTGAAAAACTGTTTTTT
CDR3: CASTPGTAAEKLFF

D: TRBD2
V: TRBV27
size: .
J: TRBJ2-1
DNA: TGTGCCAGCAGGATCTCCAGCGGGGGGAACAATGAGCAGTTCTTC
CDR3: CASRISSGGNNEQFF

D: .
V: TRBV9
size: .
J: TRBJ2-6
DNA: TGTGCCAGCAGCGTTCTGGCGGATCCAAGCTCTGGGGCCAACGTCCTGACTTTC
CDR3: CASSVLADPSSGANVLTF

D: .
V: TRBV5-8
size: few
J: TRBJ2-4
DNA: TGTGCCAGCAGCCATGGCGGCAAGCGGATTCAGTACTTC
CDR3: CASSHGGKRIQYF

D: .
V: TRBV29-1
size: .
J: TRBJ2-2
DNA: TGCAGCGTCCTGCGACAAGGACTCACCGGGGAGCTGTTTTTT
CDR3: CSVLRQGLTGELFF

D: .
V: TRBV30
size: .
J: TRBJ1-1
DNA: TGTGCCTGGAGTGTACGGTCGGCAGGCTCTGAAGCTTTCTTT
CDR3: CAWSVRSAGSEAFF

D: .
V: TRBV6-1
size: .
J: TRBJ1-3
DNA: TGTGCCAGCAGTGAAAGGGAGCTTTCTGGAAACACCATATATTTT
CDR3: CASSERELSGNTIYF

D: .
V: TRBV5-4
size: .
J: TRBJ2-3
DNA: TGTGCCAGCAGCCCGACCCCCCGCGGGGATACGCAGTATTTT
CDR3: CASSPTPRGDTQYF